One sample yielded the 32 T cell receptor beta chains listed below, sequenced in a study of cytomegalovirus exposure and HLA in healthy donors. Primers for the PCR totalled 60 Vbeta and 13 Jbeta. This table comes from immunoSEQ multiplex PCR, and its TCRdb copy is limited to in-frame clones, with some not included. The sample yields about 180,000 clones, around 77% seen once. Sequencing used PBMCs. The receptors were sampled from a man aged 55 to 70 in good health and CMV-seronegative.

The CDR3 DNA is TGCGCCAGCAGCCAAGAATTAGCGGGGGGGCGGTACTTC. It codes for CASSQELAGGRYF. This chain connects TRBV4-1 to TRBJ2-4; 11 positions agree with TRBD2. Germline V gives CDR1 MGHRA, CDR2 YSYEKL. J gave up 15 bases and V 0 bases, and 4 bases lay outside the gene matches. This CDR3 comprises 13 residues.

This chain connects TRBV29-1 to TRBJ2-4, with 7 bases fitting TRBD2. CDR1 and CDR2 (germline): SQVTM, ANQGSEA. Germline trimming cut 6 bases from V and 0 bases from J; bases unmatched to any gene: 2. CDR3 size: 13 residues. DNA for the CDR3: TGCAGCGTCCGCGGGGGAGCCAAAAACATTCAGTACTTC. This encodes CSVRGGAKNIQYF.

The chain has TRBV7-6 and TRBJ2-7; TRBD1 agrees at 12 bases. The CDR3 is 15 residues long. The germline V gene encodes CDR1 SGHVS and CDR2 FNYEAQ. Trimming took 5 bases from V and 2 from J; bases not matched to a gene: 4. CDR3: CASSRGTGGPYEQYF. The CDR3 region has the DNA TGTGCCAGCAGCCGAGGGACAGGGGGCCCCTACGAGCAGTACTTC.

This clone was found a few times. The CDR3 loop is CASSPPPGQAVYEQYF. The CDR3 nucleotides read TGTGCCAGCAGCCCCCCCCCGGGACAGGCCGTATACGAGCAGTACTTC. The J gene is TRBJ2-7, the V gene TRBV5-4; 8 positions agree with TRBD1. This CDR3 region has 16 residues. CDR1 is SGHNT, CDR2 YYREEE, per germline (reference sequence). J lost 4 bases, V lost 4 bases, and 13 bases had no gene match.

To note about this clone: The junction differs from germline at one of its ends, possibly a read error. This chain connects TRBV15 to TRBJ1-2; TRBD1 agrees at 9 bases. The CDR3 is 17 residues long. Per germline, CDR1 LNHNV and CDR2 YYDKDF (reference sequence). CDR3: CATSGDLPGQGANGYTF. In nucleotides, the CDR3 is TGTGCCACCAGCGGAGATCTGCCGGGACAGGGTGCGAATGGCTACACCTTC.

The rearrangement links TRBV6-1 to TRBJ2-6, with TRBD1 matching 9 bases. CDR3 length: 17 amino acids. Germline-derived CDR1 and CDR2 are MNHNS and SASEGT. V gave up 4 bases and J gave up 1 base; unmatched junction bases: 5. CDR3 sequence (DNA): TGTGCCAGCAGTGGGGGACAGGGTGGGTCTGGGGCCAACGTCCTGACTTTC. Protein: CASSGGQGGSGANVLTF.

This clone was seen once. The chain has TRBV15 and TRBJ2-4, with a tentative D call TRBD1 (5 bases). From germline, CDR1 is LNHNV and CDR2 YYDKDF (reference sequence). Trimming removed 2 bases from V and 0 bases from J, with 14 bases in between. This CDR3 is built from 17 residues. The CDR3 protein is CATSRSADRIAKNIQYF. Written as DNA, the CDR3 is TGTGCCACCAGCAGATCTGCAGACAGAATAGCCAAAAACATTCAGTACTTC.

The V and J genes are TRBV6-5 and TRBJ2-5; a weak D match, TRBD1 (6 bases). The DNA end favors TRBJ2-7, so the J call may be wrong. Per germline, CDR1 MNHEY and CDR2 SVGAGI. The CDR3 consists of 15 residues. CDR3 sequence (DNA): TGTGCCAGCAGTTCGACTCCCATGCAGGGGAACGAGCAGTACTTC. It yields the protein CASSSTPMQGNEQYF.

The chain employs TRBV1 and TRBJ2-3; the DNA was not compared with TRBD2, the D call given in the table. TRBV1 is recorded as a pseudogene. CDR3 length equals 21 residues. CDR3 residues: CTSSQLGLESLAGPSTDTQYF. DNA of the CDR3: TGCACCAGCAGCCAATTAGGACTGGAATCACTAGCGGGACCGAGCACAGATACGCAGTATTTT.

Here the CDR3 reads CASSTGSGGSYNSPLHF. CDR3 DNA sequence: TGCGCCAGCAGCACCGGTTCAGGAGGCTCCTATAATTCACCCCTCCACTTT. V and J are TRBV5-1 and TRBJ1-6, with no clear D. The CDR3 has 17 residues. The germline V gene has CDR1 SGHRS and CDR2 YFSETQ. The V and J ends lost 4 bases and 0 bases respectively, with 14 bases between them.

This chain connects TRBV5-4 to TRBJ2-2, with 13 bases lining up with TRBD2. The CDR3 loop spans 20 amino acids. Germline-derived CDR1 and CDR2 are SGHNT and YYREEE (reference sequence). After removal of 1 base from V and 5 bases from J, the junction contained 14 bases not matched to a gene. CDR3 nucleotides: TGTGCCAGCAGCTTGAGCGTAGAACTAGCGGGGGGGCGACCTACCGGGGAGCTGTTTTTT. It specifies CASSLSVELAGGRPTGELFF.

V and J are TRBV14 and TRBJ2-3; 13 bases align to TRBD2. The CDR3 runs 19 residues. CDR1 is SGHDN and CDR2 is FVKESK in the germline V gene. V gave up 5 bases and J gave up 0 bases; unmatched junction bases: 11. The CDR3, as DNA: TGTGCCAGCAGCAAAAGGACTAGCGGGGGCCCTACTAGCACAGATACGCAGTATTTT. Protein product: CASSKRTSGGPTSTDTQYF. The full variable domain, in which reference TRBV14 and TRBJ2-3 provide the parts outside the CDR3, is EAGVTQFPSHSVIEKGQTVTLRCDPISGHDNLYWYRRVMGKEIKFLLHFVKESKQDESGMPNNRFLAERTGGTYSTLKVQPAELEDSGVYFCASSKRTSGGPTSTDTQYFGPGTRLTVL.

Comments on this clone: One junction end does not reproduce the germline sequence, and a read error may be involved. This CDR3 is CASSLSLLGGNQPQNF. The CDR3 region has the DNA TGTGCCAGCAGCTTATCCTTGTTAGGAGGGAATCAGCCCCAGAATTTT. The V call is TRBV7-9, the J call TRBJ1-5; D not certain. This CDR3 spans 16 amino acids. Per germline, CDR1 SEHNR and CDR2 FQNEAQ (reference sequence).

Only one count was recorded for this clone. The V and J genes are TRBV5-1 and TRBJ2-3; TRBD1 is a possible D gene (6 bases). Germline-derived CDR1 and CDR2 are SGHRS and YFSETQ. V was cut by 2 bases and J by 2 bases, with 18 bases left in between. CDR3 length equals 17 residues. CDR3 DNA: TGCGCCAGCAGCTTTGGACCAGCAGGGGCGAACACAGATACGCAGTATTTT. The encoded protein is CASSFGPAGANTDTQYF.

This rearrangement joins TRBV5-6 to TRBJ2-1, with a weak D call TRBD2 (6 bases). Germline V gene data show CDR1 as SGHDT and CDR2 as YYEEEE. The V end lost 0 bases, the J end lost 9 bases, and 13 bases lay between the germline ends. The CDR3 loop spans 14 amino acids. CDR3 in DNA: TGTGCCAGCAGCTTGGGAGGGAGGCGCAGTGAGCAGTTCTTC. It translates to CASSLGGRRSEQFF.

The CDR3 DNA follows: TGTGCCAGCTCACCGGATCTACAGGGAGAGACCCAGTACTTC. This encodes CASSPDLQGETQYF. The J gene is TRBJ2-5, the V gene TRBV18; TRBD1 is a possible D gene (6 bases). The V and J ends lost 3 bases and 4 bases respectively, with 12 bases between them. The CDR3 consists of 14 residues. Germline lookup yields CDR1 KGHSH and CDR2 LQKENI.

This sequence joins TRBV5-4 and TRBJ2-4; 7 bases are shared with TRBD2. In germline, CDR1 is SGHNT, CDR2 YYREEE (reference sequence). CDR3 size: 15 residues. Trimming cost V 1 base and J 3 bases; bases outside gene matches: 4. The chain's CDR3 is CASSLRAGDKNIQYF. In nucleotides, the CDR3 is TGTGCCAGCAGCTTGCGGGCGGGGGACAAAAACATTCAGTACTTC.

The chain uses TRBV6-6 and TRBJ2-3, with 8 bases aligning to TRBD1. J gave up 4 bases and V 6 bases, and 6 bases lay outside the gene matches. Germline V CDR1 and CDR2: MNHNY, SVGAGI (reference sequence). The CDR3 length is 14 residues. The CDR3 is CASRTGAGADTQYF. The CDR3 DNA reads as TGTGCCAGCAGGACAGGGGCAGGGGCAGATACGCAGTATTTT.

This clone was observed once. The chain is built from TRBV2 and TRBJ2-7; TRBD1 agrees at 8 bases. The CDR3 contains 14 residues. The germline gives CDR1 SNHLY, CDR2 FYNNEI. J was trimmed by 2 bases and V by 6 bases; bases with no gene match: 6. The CDR3 region has the DNA TGTGCCAGCAGCGACAGGGGATCTACCTACGAGCAGTACTTC. Residues: CASSDRGSTYEQYF.

The V gene is TRBV15, the J gene TRBJ1-4, with D unclear. Trimming cost V 0 bases and J 6 bases, with 11 bases left between them. This CDR3 has 15 residues. The V gene's germline CDR1 is LNHNV and CDR2 YYDKDF (reference sequence). In DNA, the CDR3 is TGTGCCACCAGCAGAGAACAAGGTCGGGATGAAAAACTGTTTTTT. As protein: CATSREQGRDEKLFF.

The chain uses TRBV7-9 and TRBJ1-4; 7 bases match TRBD1. Germline trimming cut 2 bases from V and 4 bases from J; bases unmatched to any gene: 4. CDR3 length equals 15 residues. CDR1 SEHNR and CDR2 FQNEAQ come from the germline V gene (reference sequence). The CDR3 reads CASSLRAGGNEKLFF. The DNA of the CDR3 is TGTGCCAGCAGCTTACGAGCAGGGGGTAATGAAAAACTGTTTTTT.

The V and J genes are TRBV10-2 and TRBJ2-1; 9 bases match TRBD2. Trimming removed 3 bases from V and 6 bases from J; junction bases left unmatched: 3. Germline CDR1 reads WSHSY; CDR2 reads SAAADI. The CDR3 has 14 residues. For the CDR3, the DNA is TGCGCCAGCAGTGAAGAACTAGCGGGCAATGAGCAGTTCTTC. This gives the protein CASSEELAGNEQFF.

The CDR3 spells CASSPPRAGPRNEQFF. In nucleotides, the CDR3 is TGTGCCAGCTCACCACCTAGAGCGGGGCCCCGCAATGAGCAGTTCTTC. The chain links TRBV18 to TRBJ2-1; 7 bases align to TRBD2. CDR3 length: 16 amino acids. J gave up 6 bases and V 0 bases, and 8 bases lay outside the gene matches. Germline-derived CDR1 and CDR2 are KGHSH and LQKENI.

The chain carries TRBV7-9 and TRBJ2-2, with TRBD2 matching 11 bases. Germline CDR1 SEHNR, CDR2 FQNEAQ (reference sequence). Germline trimming cut 4 bases from V and 6 bases from J; bases unmatched to any gene: 7. The CDR3 is 16 amino acids. The CDR3 DNA is TGTGCCAGCAGCTCGACCGGGACTAGCGGACCCGGGGAGCTGTTTTTT. This translates into CASSSTGTSGPGELFF.

This sequence joins TRBV15 and TRBJ2-3, with 7 bases fitting TRBD2. Germline values: CDR1 LNHNV, CDR2 YYDKDF (reference sequence). J was trimmed by 0 bases and V by 5 bases; bases with no gene match: 5. This CDR3 has 15 amino acids. CDR3 protein: CATSASGTSTDTQYF. As DNA, the CDR3 is TGTGCCACCAGCGCGAGCGGGACTAGCACAGATACGCAGTATTTT.

A few counts support this clone. V is TRBV29-1 and J is TRBJ2-1; possible D gene TRBD2, 5 bases. V lost 5 bases and J lost 0, with 14 bases in between. The CDR3 runs 15 residues. Looked up from germline, CDR1 is SQVTM and CDR2 is ANQGSEA. The CDR3 sequence is CSVSEGLDSYNEQFF. In DNA form, the CDR3 reads TGCAGCGTTTCCGAGGGCCTAGACTCCTACAATGAGCAGTTCTTC.

The genes are TRBV4-1 and TRBJ2-5; TRBD1 agrees at 7 bases. Germline V gene data show CDR1 as MGHRA and CDR2 as YSYEKL. The CDR3 spans 16 residues. The J segment lost 1 base and the V segment lost 6 bases, leaving 11 bases of the junction unmatched. The CDR3 sequence is CASSRSGTVIQETQYF. DNA of the CDR3: TGCGCCAGCAGTCGTTCCGGGACAGTGATCCAAGAGACCCAGTACTTC.

This clone has just one count. V usage is TRBV28 and J usage is TRBJ1-1; D gene uncertain. CDR1 and CDR2 (germline): MDHEN, SYDVKM. The CDR3 covers 11 residues. V lost 7 bases, J lost 7 bases, and 10 bases lay in between. The CDR3 region is CASMEAVEAFF. In DNA form, the CDR3 reads TGTGCCAGCATGGAGGCAGTTGAAGCTTTCTTT.

The V gene is TRBV6-5, the J gene TRBJ1-2, with unresolved D. V was trimmed by 5 bases and J by 8 bases, leaving 12 bases between them. This CDR3 region has 12 residues. From germline, CDR1 is MNHEY and CDR2 SVGAGI. For the CDR3, the DNA is TGTGCCAGCAGTGATCGGACGGGGGGCTACACCTTC. As protein: CASSDRTGGYTF.

The chain joins TRBV18 to TRBJ2-2, with D possibly matching TRBD2 (6 bases). CDR1 is KGHSH and CDR2 is LQKENI in the germline V gene. V lost 2 bases, J lost 8 bases, and 12 bases lay in between. CDR3 size: 14 residues. The CDR3 sequence is CASSPLPSVGELFF. CDR3 nucleotides: TGTGCCAGCTCACCATTGCCTAGCGTTGGGGAGCTGTTTTTT.

The chain uses TRBV7-2 and TRBJ2-1; 9 bases fit TRBD1. The V and J ends lost 2 bases and 4 bases, in that order; junction bases with no gene match: 6. The V gene's germline CDR1 is SGHTA and CDR2 FQGNSA. The CDR3 runs to 16 residues. For the CDR3, the DNA is TGTGCCAGCAGCTTACAGACGGGACAGGGTTACAATGAGCAGTTCTTC. Amino acid sequence: CASSLQTGQGYNEQFF.

The count of this clone is one. The chain is built from TRBV27 and TRBJ1-1; the match to TRBD1 covers 9 bases. V was clipped by 5 bases and J by 5 bases; unmatched bases: 9. The germline V gene has CDR1 MNHEY and CDR2 SMNVEV (reference sequence). The CDR3 runs 15 residues. The CDR3 region is CASSLLTGGGTEAFF. The CDR3 DNA is TGTGCCAGCAGTCTCCTAACAGGGGGCGGAACTGAAGCTTTCTTT.